This passage covers 16 T cell receptor beta chains from one sample sequenced in a study of T cells in Graves' hyperthyroidism and ophthalmopathy. The TCR beta CDR3 regions underwent amplification using RNA transcripts as the source. HTBI primers drove first-round RT-PCR of the TCR CDR3. TCRdb reprocessed the multiplex PCR reads via MiXCR and lists one record per CDR3 protein. The sample holds 500,000 to 650,000 distinct CDR3 sequences, roughly a sixth seen once. Sequencing was done on a sample of blood. Every receptor here comes from a woman aged 18-30 years with Graves' ophthalmopathy.

This clonotype has a count of ten or more. For the CDR3, the DNA is TGTGCCTGGAGAGCAGGGTTTAATTCACCCCTCCACTTT. This gives the protein CAWRAGFNSPLHF. V gene TRBV30 combines with J gene TRBJ1-6, with D tentatively TRBD1 (5 bases). The germline CDR1 and CDR2 sequences are GTSNPN and SVGIG (reference sequence). This CDR3 contains 13 residues. V dropped 3 bases and J dropped 6 bases, with 9 bases sitting between them.

This clonotype was found many times. V and J are TRBV28 and TRBJ2-1; 7 nucleotides align to TRBD2. CDR1 MDHEN and CDR2 SYDVKM come from the germline V gene. V gave up 1 base and J gave up 0 bases; unmatched junction bases: 3. The CDR3 contains 16 residues. The CDR3 reads CASSLFRTSSYNEQFF. As DNA, the CDR3 is TGTGCCAGCAGTTTATTTCGGACTAGCTCCTACAATGAGCAGTTCTTC.

The sample holds one count of this clonotype. V gene TRBV30 combines with J gene TRBJ1-1; TRBD1 matches 8 bases. The germline V gene has CDR1 GTSNPN and CDR2 SVGIG (reference sequence). After removal of 2 bases from V and 4 bases from J, the junction contained 6 bases not matched to a gene. This CDR3 comprises 14 residues. The CDR3 bases are TGTGCCTGGAGTCCCGGGACAGGACTCACTGAAGCTTTCTTT. This translates into CAWSPGTGLTEAFF.

This clonotype was detected only a few times. V and J are TRBV20-1 and TRBJ2-1, with D possibly TRBD1 on 6 matching bases. The germline V gene encodes CDR1 DFQATT and CDR2 SNEGSKA (reference sequence). This CDR3 has 18 amino acids. The V end was cut by 0 bases, the J end by 0 bases, with 18 bases between. The CDR3 DNA is TGCAGTGCTAGAGACAACAGGGTGGGGGCAAGCTCCTACAATGAGCAGTTCTTC. Encoded protein: CSARDNRVGASSYNEQFF.

This clonotype was recorded a few times. This may arise from a read error, as a much more abundant clone is one base away. The V and J genes are TRBV2 and TRBJ2-1; D is undetermined. The CDR3 spans 12 residues. V was cut by 4 bases and J by 13 bases, with 14 bases left in between. The V gene's germline CDR1 is SNHLY and CDR2 FYNNEI. CDR3 nucleotides: TGTGCCAGCAGTGGGGCAGTCAGATCCCAGTTCTTC. Its translation is CASSGAVRSQFF.

This clonotype was detected a few times. The V gene is TRBV6-1, the J gene TRBJ1-3, with D unclear. Germline CDR1 reads MNHNS; CDR2 reads SASEGT. V was clipped by 5 bases and J by 2 bases, with 10 bases between them. The CDR3 is made up of 14 amino acids. The CDR3 reads CASSLIEAGNTIYF. Here the CDR3 DNA reads TGTGCCAGCAGTTTAATAGAAGCTGGAAACACCATATATTTT.

This clonotype has more than one count but fewer than ten. The V gene is TRBV28, the J gene TRBJ1-4; TRBD1 aligns across 7 bases. Germline assignment: CDR1 MDHEN and CDR2 SYDVKM. With V trimmed by 7 bases and J by 3 bases, 14 bases remained unmatched. This CDR3 region has 17 residues. The CDR3 sequence: CASIPLQQGPANEKLFF. The CDR3 coding sequence is TGTGCCAGCATCCCACTACAACAGGGGCCGGCTAATGAAAAACTGTTTTTT. The full variable domain, completed using reference TRBV28 and TRBJ1-4, is DVKVTQSSRYLVKRTGEKVFLECVQDMDHENMFWYRQDPGLGLRLIYFSYDVKMKEKGDIPEGYSVSREKKERFSLILESASTNQTSMYLCASIPLQQGPANEKLFFGSGTQLSVL.

The J gene is TRBJ1-1, the V gene TRBV4-1; D is ambiguous. Trimming took off 0 bases at V and 9 bases at J, with 8 bases between the two ends. CDR1 MGHRA and CDR2 YSYEKL come from the germline V gene. This CDR3 region has 12 residues. DNA of the CDR3: TGCGCCAGCAGCCAAGATCAGAGGAAAGCTTTCTTT. Encoded protein: CASSQDQRKAFF.

The rearrangement joins TRBV29-1 to TRBJ2-5; 10 nucleotides match TRBD2. The CDR3 has 16 amino acids. Germline-derived CDR1 and CDR2 are SQVTM and ANQGSEA. J gave up 2 bases and V 8 bases, and 14 bases lay outside the gene matches. DNA for the CDR3: TGCAGCCTCACCAACCCGGGACTAGCGCTACAAGAGACCCAGTACTTC. This gives the protein CSLTNPGLALQETQYF.

This clonotype was counted at least ten times. The chain uses TRBV5-1 and TRBJ2-7; the match to TRBD2 covers 7 bases. CDR3 length equals 15 residues. The junction had 7 bases not matched to a gene; V was cut back by 4 bases and J by 0 bases. CDR1 SGHRS and CDR2 YFSETQ come from the germline V gene. The CDR3 nucleotides read TGCGCCAGCAGCCCCGAGCGGGACCCCTCCTACGAGCAGTACTTC. This gives the protein CASSPERDPSYEQYF.

This clonotype showed up many times. This rearrangement joins TRBV12-3 or TRBV12-4 to TRBJ1-4, with D tentatively TRBD1 (5 bases). The CDR3 loop spans 17 amino acids. With 1 base removed from V and 0 bases from J, the gap between germline ends came to 12 bases. CDR3 nucleotide sequence: TGTGCCAGCAGTTTAGTAGAGGGGACCCCAACTAATGAAAAACTGTTTTTT. Translation gives CASSLVEGTPTNEKLFF.

J is TRBJ2-1 and V is TRBV29-1; 8 bases map to TRBD2. With V trimmed by 0 bases and J by 0 bases, 7 bases remained unmatched. This CDR3 spans 17 amino acids. Germline CDR1 and CDR2: SQVTM and ANQGSEA. The CDR3 region is CSVEEFTSGSSYNEQFF. CDR3 in DNA: TGCAGCGTTGAAGAGTTTACTAGCGGTAGCTCCTACAATGAGCAGTTCTTC.

The rearrangement joins TRBV7-9 to TRBJ2-1; D perhaps matches TRBD1 (6 bases). Trimming shortened V by 1 base and J by 9 bases, and 10 bases separated the two germline ends. This CDR3 is built from 13 residues. Per the germline V gene, CDR1 is SEHNR and CDR2 is FQNEAQ (reference sequence). The CDR3 here is CASSLVQGFEQFF. DNA of the CDR3: TGTGCCAGCAGCTTAGTCCAGGGGTTTGAGCAGTTCTTC.

This clonotype was seen ten or more times. The chain joins TRBV6-1 to TRBJ2-1; 8 bases fit TRBD1. Per the germline V gene, CDR1 is MNHNS and CDR2 is SASEGT. This CDR3 spans 17 amino acids. V trimming: 6 bases; J trimming: 4 bases; junction bases outside the gene matches: 14. CDR3 loop: CASSSLRQGSGYNEQFF. The CDR3 bases are TGTGCCAGCAGCTCCCTACGACAGGGGTCGGGTTACAATGAGCAGTTCTTC.

This clonotype was counted at least ten times. This chain uses TRBV6-1 with TRBJ2-7; a weak D match, TRBD1 (6 bases). Germline V lookup: CDR1 MNHNS, CDR2 SASEGT. V lost 6 bases, J lost 4 bases, and 10 bases lay in between. The CDR3 totals 12 residues. CDR3 DNA sequence: TGTGCCAGCAGCGAGACAGGTTACGAGCAGTACTTC. It translates to CASSETGYEQYF.

This clonotype showed up many times. The chain joins TRBV6-1 to TRBJ2-2, with D possibly being TRBD1 (5 bases). Germline CDR1 is MNHNS and CDR2 is SASEGT. CDR3 length: 14 amino acids. The ends were cut back, 6 bases at V and 3 bases at J, with 11 bases in the middle. CDR3 coding DNA: TGTGCCAGCAGCCTAACAGGATACACCGGGGAGCTGTTTTTT. Translating gives CASSLTGYTGELFF.